This T cell receptor beta chain was retrieved from a study of blood T cell repertoires in COVID-19. Across the study: Sites across the United States, Italy and Spain contributed samples from acute and convalescent COVID-19.

The protocol was immunoSEQ multiplex PCR, while the TCRdb copy is restricted to in-frame clones and leaves out a portion. The repertoire consists of some 160,000 clones, with around nine tenths occurring once and the leading ten covering 10%. Seattle's cohort entered during active infection and was followed longitudinally. The sequence came from a woman between 65 and 79 years old with COVID-19, enrolled during active disease. Sequencing input: peripheral blood.

The CDR3: CASSPGLASYNEQFF. CDR3 nucleotides: TGTGCCAGCAGTCCCGGACTAGCGTCCTACAATGAGCAGTTCTTC. The chain is built from TRBV6-4 and TRBJ2-1; 9 bases line up with TRBD2. CDR3 size: 15 residues. Trimming removed 5 bases from V and 1 base from J; junction bases left unmatched: 3. CDR1 MRHNA and CDR2 SNTAGT come from the germline V gene.